These 25 T cell receptor beta chains came from one sample sequenced in a study of glioma-infiltrating T cells. Amplification of TCR alpha and beta CDR3 regions from RNA used iRepertoire nested multiplex PCR. TCRdb redid the calling of the multiplex PCR reads with MiXCR, one entry per CDR3 protein. The sample holds around 190,000 distinct CDR3 sequences, roughly 45% seen once. Sequenced material: glioma tissue, nonneoplastic brain tissue, or PBMCs (not recorded which). The receptor source for this set is a human donor with low-grade glioma or glioblastoma, undergoing nonglioma brain surgery, or in good health (not recorded which).

The CDR3 protein is CASTRDVYSNQPQHF. CDR3 in DNA: TGTGCCAGTACTCGGGACGTTTATAGCAATCAGCCCCAGCATTTT. The chain combines TRBV2 with TRBJ1-5; D is perhaps TRBD1 (5 bases). CDR3 length: 15 residues. The V gene lost 9 bases and the J gene lost 0 bases, with 15 bases spanning the gap. Germline CDR1 SNHLY, CDR2 FYNNEI.

V usage is TRBV24-1 and J usage is TRBJ2-1, with TRBD1 matching over 10 bases. The CDR3 totals 16 residues. Trimming at V came to 0 bases and at J to 6 bases, leaving 4 bases not matched to a gene. Germline CDR1 and CDR2: KGHDR and SFDVKD. CDR3 in amino acids: CATSDLVGQGRNEQFF. The CDR3 DNA reads as TGTGCCACCAGTGATTTGGTGGGACAGGGGCGCAATGAGCAGTTCTTC.

This clonotype was seen more than once but under ten times. The chain links TRBV3-1 to TRBJ2-1; TRBD1 aligns across 9 bases. Germline V gene sequence: CDR1 LGHDT, CDR2 YNNKEL (reference sequence). V trimming: 4 bases; J trimming: 7 bases; junction bases outside the gene matches: 11. CDR3 length: 16 amino acids. CDR3 in amino acids: CASSLRVGQGINEQFF. The DNA for the CDR3 is TGTGCCAGCAGCCTACGTGTAGGACAGGGGATAAATGAGCAGTTCTTC.

To note about this clonotype: With a much larger clone just one base away, this may be a read error. This chain links TRBV15 with TRBJ2-5; D might be TRBD1 (5 bases). The CDR3 is 14 amino acids. Germline V lookup: CDR1 LNHNV, CDR2 YYDKDF (reference sequence). The CDR3 DNA follows: TGTGCCACCAGCAGTGCTGGGGCGCAAGATACCCAGTACTTC. It translates to CATSSAGAQDTQYF.

The CDR3 nucleotides read TGTGCCAGCACCCAAACGTTTCGCGGGACTAGCGAAGAGACCCAGTATTTT. Its translation: CASTQTFRGTSEETQYF. The chain has TRBV28 and TRBJ2-3; 10 nucleotides align to TRBD2. After removal of 7 bases from V and 12 bases from J, the junction contained 22 bases not matched to a gene. CDR1 and CDR2 (germline): MDHEN, SYDVKM. The CDR3 runs to 17 residues.

The sample holds many counts of this clonotype. The chain couples TRBV20-1 to TRBJ2-7, with D perhaps matching TRBD1 or TRBD2 (6 bases each). V was pared by 3 bases and J by 7 bases, with 19 bases between. Looked up from germline, CDR1 is DFQATT and CDR2 is SNEGSKA (reference sequence). This CDR3 is built from 14 residues. The CDR3 spells CSASRGIGGNEQYF. CDR3 nucleotide sequence: TGCAGTGCTAGTAGGGGGATAGGCGGGAATGAGCAGTACTTC.

Concerning this clonotype itself: A clone one base away is much larger, so this may be a read error. The V and J genes are TRBV28 and TRBJ2-1; 8 bases line up with TRBD1. J lost 9 bases, V lost 8 bases, and 18 bases had no gene match. Germline V CDR1 and CDR2: MDHEN, SYDVKM. CDR3 size: 16 residues. CDR3 residues: CASGTARTGIGGEQFF. The CDR3 region has the DNA TGTGCCAGCGGGACCGCGAGGACAGGGATTGGTGGTGAGCAGTTCTTC.

This clonotype has at least ten counts. The genes are TRBV20-1 and TRBJ1-2; D call uncertain. Germline CDR1 and CDR2: DFQATT and SNEGSKA (reference sequence). V was clipped by 3 bases and J by 0 bases, with 8 bases between them. This CDR3 has 13 residues. The CDR3 nucleotides are TGCAGTGCTAGGGCAGACGCTAACTATGGCTACACCTTC. Translated, it gives CSARADANYGYTF.

This clonotype was recorded only once. Likely a read error: the CDR3 ends without its conserved phenylalanine or tryptophan. The gene calls are TRBV27 and TRBJ2-3, with TRBD1 identical over 7 bases. Germline V gene sequence: CDR1 MNHEY, CDR2 SMNVEV (reference sequence). Trimming removed 9 bases from V and 6 bases from J; junction bases left unmatched: 9. This CDR3 has 13 amino acids. The CDR3 region is CARRKTGTDTQYY. Written as DNA, the CDR3 is TGTGCCAGAAGGAAGACAGGGACCGATACGCAGTATTAT.

Notes on this clonotype: Relative to the germline gene, one junction end is altered; a read error may explain this. The genes are TRBV20-1 and TRBJ1-6, with 7 bases identical to TRBD1. CDR3 size: 17 residues. Germline lookup yields CDR1 DFQATT and CDR2 SNEGSKA (reference sequence). CDR3 DNA: TGCAGTGCGGAGGGGGCCGGGGGCCCGATTGGGGCTTCAGCCCTCCACTTT. This translates into CSAEGAGGPIGASALHF.

The chain couples TRBV30 to TRBJ2-1; 8 nucleotides line up with TRBD1. Unmatched junction bases numbered 10, after V lost 1 base and J lost 8 bases. CDR3 length: 15 residues. Germline lookup yields CDR1 GTSNPN and CDR2 SVGIG (reference sequence). As DNA, the CDR3 is TGTGCCTGGAGTGGGGGGGCACAGGGGGACGATGAGCAGTTCTTC. It encodes CAWSGGAQGDDEQFF.

Remarks on this clonotype: A read error may explain this, as a much larger clone is one base away. This chain connects TRBV6-5 to TRBJ2-7; 9 nucleotides match TRBD1. The V and J ends lost 10 bases and 2 bases, in that order; junction bases with no gene match: 9. This CDR3 has 14 amino acids. Germline V lookup: CDR1 MNHEY, CDR2 SVGAGI. DNA of the CDR3: TGTGCCATCAGCCTGGACAGGGGAGCCTACGAGCAGTACTTC. It codes for CAISLDRGAYEQYF.

This clonotype was recorded at least ten times. The genes are TRBV7-9 and TRBJ2-7; a possible D gene is TRBD1 (5 bases). The CDR3 covers 16 residues. The germline gives CDR1 SEHNR, CDR2 FQNEAQ (reference sequence). V lost 2 bases and J 3 bases, leaving 17 bases between the germline ends. CDR3 coding DNA: TGTGCCAGCAGCTTATGGGATCCGACAGCCATCTACGAGCAGTACTTC. The encoded protein is CASSLWDPTAIYEQYF.

The gene calls are TRBV19 and TRBJ2-2; D gene ambiguous. V lost 5 bases to trimming and J lost 3 bases, with 22 bases between them. The CDR3 spans 18 residues. The germline CDR1 and CDR2 sequences are LNHDA and SQIVND (reference sequence). CDR3 region: CASSPTHSSRVYTGELFF. The CDR3 DNA is TGTGCCAGTAGTCCAACCCACTCGAGCCGGGTTTACACCGGGGAGCTGTTTTTT.

This chain joins TRBV11-2 and TRBJ2-5, with D possibly matching TRBD1 (5 bases). The CDR3 consists of 14 residues. The V and J ends lost 4 bases and 1 base respectively, with 10 bases between them. Germline V gene lookup returns CDR1 SGHAT and CDR2 FQNNGV. The CDR3 here is CASSSTGRQETQYF. As DNA, the CDR3 is TGTGCCAGCAGCTCAACAGGTCGCCAAGAGACCCAGTACTTC.

Ten or more counts support this clonotype. V is TRBV28 and J is TRBJ2-5, with a possible D match to TRBD1 (6 bases). The CDR3 consists of 13 residues. Trimming took 7 bases from V and 2 from J, leaving 11 bases between them. CDR1 and CDR2 from the germline V gene are MDHEN and SYDVKM. The CDR3 coding sequence is TGTGCCAGCAACAAACAGGGACAAGAGACCCAGTACTTC. Its translation: CASNKQGQETQYF.

The genes are TRBV7-8 and TRBJ2-1; no clear D gene. Trimming left V 5 bases short and J 6 bases short, with 20 bases between. From germline, CDR1 is SGHVS and CDR2 FQNEAQ. The CDR3 is 16 residues long. In DNA form, the CDR3 reads TGTGCCAGCAGCCAAGTCCAGTTCCCCGGCCCCAATGAGCAGTTCTTC. This sequence encodes CASSQVQFPGPNEQFF.

This clonotype was picked up many times. The rearrangement uses TRBV6-6 and TRBJ1-3; 7 nucleotides match TRBD1. The CDR3 extends over 16 amino acids. Germline CDR1 is MNHNY and CDR2 is SVGAGI (reference sequence). V trimming: 0 bases; J trimming: 2 bases; junction bases outside the gene matches: 4. In DNA form, the CDR3 reads TGTGCCAGCAGTTACTCGGGGACAGCCACTGGAAACACCATATATTTT. As protein: CASSYSGTATGNTIYF.

This chain uses TRBV18 with TRBJ1-2, with D unclear. V lost 3 bases and J 0 bases, leaving 8 bases between the germline ends. The V gene's germline CDR1 is KGHSH and CDR2 LQKENI. This CDR3 has 14 residues. The CDR3: CASSPVRTNYGYTF. CDR3 DNA: TGTGCCAGCTCACCGGTACGGACTAACTATGGCTACACCTTC.

This rearrangement joins TRBV6-1 to TRBJ1-3, with D possibly TRBD1 on 6 matching bases. CDR3 size: 14 residues. Trimming stripped 6 bases from V and 3 bases from J, with 12 bases between. The germline gives CDR1 MNHNS, CDR2 SASEGT. In DNA form, the CDR3 reads TGTGCCAGCAGGTCTACAGGGAGTGGAAACACCATATATTTT. This sequence encodes CASRSTGSGNTIYF.

This clonotype has ten or more counts. This chain links TRBV2 with TRBJ2-7, with TRBD2 matching over 15 bases. CDR3 length equals 15 residues. Germline CDR1 SNHLY, CDR2 FYNNEI. V shed 5 bases, J shed 6 bases, and the junction held 5 bases outside the gene matches. The CDR3 reads CASSWTSGRGGEQYF. The CDR3 DNA follows: TGTGCCAGCAGTTGGACTAGCGGGAGGGGTGGCGAGCAGTACTTC.

This clonotype was counted a few times. V usage is TRBV4-1 and J usage is TRBJ2-1, with TRBD2 as a possible D gene (6 bases). The germline gives CDR1 MGHRA, CDR2 YSYEKL. V lost 0 bases to trimming and J lost 7 bases, with 16 bases between them. CDR3 size: 16 residues. CDR3 sequence (DNA): TGCGCCAGCAGCCAAGAGGAAACTAGCCTAAGGAATGAGCAGTTCTTC. Translating gives CASSQEETSLRNEQFF.

This clonotype turned up a few times. This rearrangement joins TRBV7-9 to TRBJ1-2; D unclear. The CDR3 has 13 residues. Trimming removed 1 base from V and 2 bases from J, with 5 bases in between. Germline V gene lookup returns CDR1 SEHNR and CDR2 FQNEAQ (reference sequence). The CDR3 region has the DNA TGTGCCAGCAGCTTAGGACGGAACTATGGCTACACCTTC. This gives the protein CASSLGRNYGYTF. Combining the CDR3 with reference TRBV7-9 and TRBJ1-2 gives the whole variable domain DTGVSQNPRHKITKRGQNVTFRCDPISEHNRLYWYRQTLGQGPEFLTYFQNEAQLEKSRLLSDRFSAERPKGSFSTLEIQRTEQGDSAMYLCASSLGRNYGYTFGSGTRLTVV.

This clonotype was detected many times. The CDR3 nucleotides are TGTGCCAGCAGTTCAATAGCGGGATACCTGTACGAGCAGTACTTC. Translation: CASSSIAGYLYEQYF. V gene TRBV28 combines with J gene TRBJ2-7; TRBD2 matches 8 bases. CDR3 length: 15 amino acids. Germline V CDR1 and CDR2: MDHEN, SYDVKM. V shed 4 bases, J shed 4 bases, and the junction held 9 bases outside the gene matches.

This clonotype was picked up a small number of times. This chain joins TRBV7-2 and TRBJ1-2; tentative D call: TRBD1 (6 bases). The V gene lost 5 bases and the J gene lost 5 bases, with 9 bases spanning the gap. Germline V gives CDR1 SGHTA, CDR2 FQGNSA. CDR3 size: 12 residues. The DNA for the CDR3 is TGTGCCAGCAGCGCACAGGGTTATGGCTACACCTTC. Its translation: CASSAQGYGYTF.